A selection of T cell receptor beta chains follows, all from one sample in a study of T cells in Graves' hyperthyroidism and ophthalmopathy. Via MiXCR, TCRdb re-called the multiplex PCR reads, giving one row per CDR3 protein. The data show around 700,000 distinct CDR3 sequences, with about 17% seen just once and 16% held by the top ten. The sequenced sample was blood. The receptors were gathered from a woman aged 45-59 years with Graves' hyperthyroidism that later progressed to Graves' ophthalmopathy. The CDR3 runs from the conserved cysteine through the conserved F or W. The D gene is left open where the match is weak. Clone size is not always given. Where it is, it says once, few, many or a class for expanded clones.

clone size: few
D gene: NA
V gene: TRBV7-3
J gene: TRBJ2-3
CDR3 protein: CASSSETAEDTQYF
CDR3 DNA: TGTGCCAGCAGCTCCGAGACAGCGGAGGATACGCAGTATTTT

clone size: few
D gene: NA
V gene: TRBV7-2
J gene: TRBJ2-7
CDR3 protein: CASSLYHHYSYERYF
CDR3 DNA: TGTGCCAGCAGCCTGTACCATCACTACTCCTACGAGCGGTACTTC

clone size: NA
D gene: NA
V gene: TRBV2
J gene: TRBJ1-2
CDR3 protein: CASSEDREPTYYGYTF
CDR3 DNA: TGTGCCAGCAGTGAAGACAGGGAACCAACGTACTATGGCTACACCTTC

clone size: few
D gene: NA
V gene: TRBV5-1
J gene: TRBJ1-2
CDR3 protein: CASSLAFTGLNYGYTF
CDR3 DNA: TGCGCCAGCAGCTTGGCCTTCACAGGACTTAACTATGGCTACACCTTC

clone size: NA
D gene: TRBD2
V gene: TRBV5-1
J gene: TRBJ2-1
CDR3 protein: CASSFGRGVEYNEQFF
CDR3 DNA: TGCGCCAGCAGCTTTGGGCGGGGGGTAGAGTACAATGAGCAGTTCTTC

clone size: few
D gene: NA
V gene: TRBV7-6
J gene: TRBJ1-5
CDR3 protein: CASSRGPTYSNQPQHF
CDR3 DNA: TGTGCCAGCAGCCGCGGACCGACGTATAGCAATCAGCCCCAGCATTTT

clone size: many
D gene: NA
V gene: TRBV2
J gene: TRBJ1-5
CDR3 protein: CASRGLNQPQHF
CDR3 DNA: TGTGCCAGCAGAGGTCTCAATCAGCCCCAGCATTTT

clone size: NA
D gene: TRBD2
V gene: TRBV6-5
J gene: TRBJ2-2
CDR3 protein: CASSYNPWGAGDTGELFF
CDR3 DNA: TGTGCCAGCAGTTACAACCCCTGGGGAGCGGGGGACACCGGGGAGCTGTTTTTT

clone size: many
D gene: TRBD1
V gene: TRBV3-1
J gene: TRBJ1-1
CDR3 protein: CASSQRTGGASMNTEAFF
CDR3 DNA: TGTGCCAGCAGCCAACGGACAGGGGGCGCGTCGATGAACACTGAAGCTTTCTTT

clone size: many
D gene: TRBD1
V gene: TRBV12-3/TRBV12-4
J gene: TRBJ2-1
CDR3 protein: CASSRLKQGHEQFF
CDR3 DNA: TGTGCCAGCAGCCGACTAAAACAGGGGCATGAGCAGTTCTTC

clone size: NA
D gene: NA
V gene: TRBV7-9
J gene: TRBJ2-2
CDR3 protein: CASSLGSANTGELFF
CDR3 DNA: TGTGCCAGCAGCTTAGGTTCAGCGAACACCGGGGAGCTGTTTTTT

clone size: few
D gene: NA
V gene: TRBV6-5
J gene: TRBJ1-5
CDR3 protein: CASSYRGGVGQPQHF
CDR3 DNA: TGTGCCAGCAGTTACAGGGGTGGGGTGGGTCAGCCCCAGCATTTT

clone size: many
D gene: NA
V gene: TRBV20-1
J gene: TRBJ2-1
CDR3 protein: CSAPIMFSYNEQFF
CDR3 DNA: TGCAGTGCTCCCATAATGTTCTCCTACAATGAGCAGTTCTTC

clone size: NA
D gene: TRBD1
V gene: TRBV5-1
J gene: TRBJ1-1
CDR3 protein: CASYIQGATEAFF
CDR3 DNA: TGCGCCAGCTACATCCAGGGGGCCACTGAAGCTTTCTTT

clone size: few
D gene: TRBD1
V gene: TRBV5-6
J gene: TRBJ1-1
CDR3 protein: CASSGLRQGNTEAFF
CDR3 DNA: TGTGCCAGCAGCGGCCTGCGACAGGGGAACACTGAAGCTTTCTTT

clone size: many
D gene: NA
V gene: TRBV5-1
J gene: TRBJ2-2
CDR3 protein: CASSLEGSYTGELFF
CDR3 DNA: TGCGCCAGCAGCTTGGAGGGTAGTTACACCGGGGAGCTGTTTTTT

clone size: NA
D gene: TRBD1
V gene: TRBV4-2
J gene: TRBJ1-5
CDR3 protein: CASSHGQGGRQPQHF
CDR3 DNA: TGTGCCAGCAGCCACGGACAGGGAGGGAGACAGCCCCAGCATTTT

clone size: few
D gene: NA
V gene: TRBV6-1
J gene: TRBJ1-6
CDR3 protein: CASRIGGPDNSPLHF
CDR3 DNA: TGTGCCAGCAGGATAGGGGGACCTGACAATTCACCCCTCCACTTT

clone size: many
D gene: TRBD1
V gene: TRBV3-1
J gene: TRBJ1-2
CDR3 protein: CASSQRDRGSGYTF
CDR3 DNA: TGTGCCAGCAGTCAACGGGACAGGGGAAGTGGCTACACCTTC

clone size: few
D gene: NA
V gene: TRBV19
J gene: TRBJ1-4
CDR3 protein: CASSKSRTKGSTNEKLFF
CDR3 DNA: TGTGCCAGTAGTAAGTCCAGGACAAAAGGCTCAACTAATGAAAAACTGTTTTTT

clone size: many
D gene: NA
V gene: TRBV3-1
J gene: TRBJ2-3
CDR3 protein: CASSHGGSTDTQYF
CDR3 DNA: TGTGCCAGCAGCCACGGGGGTAGCACAGATACGCAGTATTTT

clone size: NA
D gene: NA
V gene: TRBV6-2/TRBV6-3
J gene: TRBJ1-2
CDR3 protein: CASSYGTDVGYTF
CDR3 DNA: TGTGCCAGCAGCTATGGGACCGATGTAGGCTACACCTTC

clone size: NA
D gene: NA
V gene: TRBV27
J gene: TRBJ2-5
CDR3 protein: CASSTLDEETQYF
CDR3 DNA: TGTGCCAGCAGTACCCTCGACGAAGAGACCCAGTACTTC

clone size: few
D gene: NA
V gene: TRBV27
J gene: TRBJ1-6
CDR3 protein: CASTLDRRLSPLHF
CDR3 DNA: TGTGCCAGCACCCTGGACCGGCGGTTGTCACCCCTCCACTTT

clone size: NA
D gene: NA
V gene: TRBV29-1
J gene: TRBJ2-1
CDR3 protein: CSAPLIGVGNNEQFF
CDR3 DNA: TGCAGCGCCCCTCTTATAGGGGTAGGAAACAATGAGCAGTTCTTC

clone size: many
D gene: NA
V gene: TRBV6-1
J gene: TRBJ1-1
CDR3 protein: CASSTRGDGEAFF
CDR3 DNA: TGTGCCAGCAGTACCCGGGGAGATGGTGAAGCTTTCTTT